A selection of T cell receptor beta chains follows, all from one sample in a study of T cell repertoires in cytomegalovirus infection. TCRdb reanalysed the reads using MiXCR and keeps one entry per CDR3 protein. The sample has 90,000 to 120,000 distinct CDR3 sequences; roughly 39% are singletons. These receptors have no known antigen. The specimen was CD8+ T cells from cultured PBMCs, collected from culture after CMV antigen stimulation. The source is a human donor in good health (CMV status not recorded). Some clones in this sample may be carry-over from other donors' samples. Each CDR3 is given with its conserved first and last residue. The order of the fields is J gene, D gene, clone size, V gene, CDR3 DNA, CDR3 protein. The D gene is left open where the match is weak. A row's size may be missing; if present it is once, few, many or a size class.

TRBJ2-2	-	-	TRBV24-1	TGTGCCACCAGTGAGACCCACGGCGGGGAGCTGTTTTTT	CATSETHGGELFF
TRBJ2-7	-	few	TRBV10-2	TGCGCCAGCAACCCGGGACACGGGGCGGGCTACGAGCAGTACTTC	CASNPGHGAGYEQYF
TRBJ1-2	TRBD1	-	TRBV6-2/TRBV6-3	TGTGCCAGCAGTTTCTATCCCGGACAGGCGCGTGGCTACACCTTC	CASSFYPGQARGYTF
TRBJ2-7	-	many	TRBV7-9	TGTGCCAGCAGCTCGGCCGCAGGGGGGGAGGAGTACGAGCAGTACTTC	CASSSAAGGEEYEQYF
TRBJ2-1	-	-	TRBV16	TGTGCCAGCTCAAACCGGGACCAGGAGTTCTTC	CASSNRDQEFF
TRBJ2-5	TRBD2	few	TRBV19	TGTGCCAGTAGTGTCGGACTAGCCGCTTTGACCCAGTACTTC	CASSVGLAALTQYF
TRBJ2-7	-	-	TRBV7-2	TGTGCCAGCAGCCCTTACATGAGTTCTTACGAGCAGTACTTC	CASSPYMSSYEQYF
TRBJ2-3	-	-	TRBV12-3/TRBV12-4	TGTGCCAGCACCCCATGCGGGTTCTACGATACGCAGTATTTT	CASTPCGFYDTQYF
TRBJ1-1	TRBD1	few	TRBV7-6	TGTGCCAGCAGCTTGGGACAGGGCACTGAAGCTTTCTTT	CASSLGQGTEAFF
TRBJ1-1	-	-	TRBV20-1	TGCAGTGCTAGAGAGCTGGACAGCCGTAACACTGAAGCTTTCTTT	CSARELDSRNTEAFF
TRBJ1-5	-	-	TRBV28	TGTGCCAGCATCGACCAGGGGAGGCAATCAGGACGGCAGCCCCAGCATTTT	CASIDQGRQSGRQPQHF
TRBJ2-3	-	few	TRBV11-2	TGTGCCAGCAGTCGAAGCCGGGACCGAGGGGATACGCAGTATTTT	CASSRSRDRGDTQYF
TRBJ1-1	-	-	TRBV7-2	TGTGCCAGCAGCCGTATGAACACTGAAGCTTTCTTT	CASSRMNTEAFF
TRBJ2-2	TRBD2	-	TRBV6-1	TGTGCCAGCAGTGAACTAAGCGGGAGGTGGTCGAACACCGGGGAGCTGTTTTTT	CASSELSGRWSNTGELFF
TRBJ2-3	TRBD2	-	TRBV6-2/TRBV6-3	TGTGCCAGCAGGCCGGGACTAGCGGGGGAGTCTAGCACAGATACGCAGTATTTT	CASRPGLAGESSTDTQYF
TRBJ2-7	TRBD1	-	TRBV27	TGTGCCAGCAGTATGGACAGGGAAGTTGGGGAGCAGTACTTC	CASSMDREVGEQYF
TRBJ1-2	TRBD1	-	TRBV2	TGTGCCAGCAGTGAAGATGGAGACAGGGGGCACTCAAAGGACTATGGCTACACCTTC	CASSEDGDRGHSKDYGYTF
TRBJ2-7	TRBD2	-	TRBV7-9	TGTGCCAGCAGCTCCCGGGGTAGCGGGCTATACGAGCAGTACTTC	CASSSRGSGLYEQYF
TRBJ1-5	-	-	TRBV2	TGTGCCAGCAGTGAAATGTCGTGGGGTAGCAATCAGCCCCAGCATTTT	CASSEMSWGSNQPQHF
TRBJ1-1	-	-	TRBV27	TGTGCCAGCATAAAGGGGCCCCATGAAGCTTTCTTT	CASIKGPHEAFF
TRBJ1-1	TRBD1	few	TRBV27	TGTGCCAGCAGTGGGGACAGCTTTATGAACACTGAAGCTTTCTTT	CASSGDSFMNTEAFF
TRBJ1-5	TRBD1	-	TRBV28	TGTGCCAGCAGTTTGGGCAGGGGGAGAAATCAGCCCCAGCATTTT	CASSLGRGRNQPQHF
TRBJ2-1	-	-	TRBV7-9	TGTGCCAGCAGATCCGGGCGAGATGTGTACAATGAGCAGTTCTTC	CASRSGRDVYNEQFF
TRBJ1-2	-	few	TRBV7-2	TGTGCCAGTTGCCTAGGGTTCGGTGCGTGCTACACCTTC	CASCLGFGACYTF
TRBJ2-1	-	few	TRBV11-2	TGTGCCGGCAGCCGAGTGACCAATGAGCAGTTCTTC	CAGSRVTNEQFF
TRBJ1-2	-	few	TRBV7-9	TGTGCCAGCAGCTTAGGGCGGACAGCTCTTGGCTACACCTTC	CASSLGRTALGYTF
TRBJ2-7	TRBD1	-	TRBV28	TGTGCCAGCAGTTTTTACAGGGGGCCCAACGAGCAGTACTTC	CASSFYRGPNEQYF
TRBJ2-1	TRBD1	-	TRBV20-1	TGCATGGCTCGAGACAGGGGGATTAATGAGCAGTTCTTC	CMARDRGINEQFF
TRBJ2-3	TRBD1	-	TRBV10-3	TGTGCCATCAGGATAGACAGGGAAAATACGCAGTATTTT	CAIRIDRENTQYF
TRBJ2-5	-	few	TRBV13	TGTGCCAGCAGCTTAAAATGGGAGAGGGAGACCCAGTACTTC	CASSLKWERETQYF
TRBJ2-7	-	once	TRBV2	TGTGCCAGCTGCGCCCGGGGATCCGACGAGCAGTACTTC	CASCARGSDEQYF
TRBJ1-1	-	-	TRBV11-1	TGTGCCAGCAGCTTTGAGGGGGTACCTGAAGCTTTCTTT	CASSFEGVPEAFF
TRBJ2-7	TRBD1	-	TRBV7-6	TGTGCCAGCAGCTTAGTGTCAGGGGGCTTAGGAGAGCAGTACTTC	CASSLVSGGLGEQYF
TRBJ2-1	TRBD2	-	TRBV3-1	TGTGCCAGCAGGGAGAGCGGGGGCTTGGTGGATGAGCAGTTCTTC	CASRESGGLVDEQFF
TRBJ1-1	TRBD1	-	TRBV5-6	TGTGCCAGTAGCCGCCGGGACAGGGGGGACACTGAAGCTTTCTTT	CASSRRDRGDTEAFF
TRBJ1-5	-	-	TRBV24-1	TGTGCCACCAGTGACCCCTTAGGGGGGCGCAGGGGCAATCAGCCCCAGCATTTT	CATSDPLGGRRGNQPQHF
TRBJ1-2	-	-	TRBV2	TGTGCCAGCAAGGACGTTAACTATGGCTACACCTTC	CASKDVNYGYTF
TRBJ2-1	TRBD2	-	TRBV4-1	TGTGCCAGCAGCCAAGATCGCGGGGGGGCCAGTCGTGAGCAGTTCTTC	CASSQDRGGASREQFF
TRBJ2-1	TRBD2	few	TRBV6-2/TRBV6-3	TGTGCCAGCAGTTACCCAGCGGGGGGCCACCTACAAGGGCAGTTCTTC	CASSYPAGGHLQGQFF
TRBJ1-1	TRBD1	-	TRBV4-1	TGCGCCAGCAGCCAAGATACAGGGGCTTCCATTGAAGCTTTCTTT	CASSQDTGASIEAFF
TRBJ2-1	TRBD2	once	TRBV27	TGTGCCAGCAAGTTTGGGACTAGCTCCTACAATGAGCAGTTCTTC	CASKFGTSSYNEQFF
TRBJ2-3	TRBD1	-	TRBV28	TGTGCCAGCAGTTTCCCCCCTCCGGGACAGGGACCCACAGATACGCAGTATTTT	CASSFPPPGQGPTDTQYF
TRBJ2-2	-	-	TRBV20-1	TGCAGTGCTAGTATAATCAACACCGGGGAGCTGTTTTTT	CSASIINTGELFF
TRBJ1-1	-	-	TRBV15	TGTGCCACCAGCAGAGCTGGCTTGAACACTGAAGCTTTCTTT	CATSRAGLNTEAFF
TRBJ1-1	-	few	TRBV7-6	TGTGCCAGCAGCCCCTCAATAGGGGCCGGTAACACTGAAGCTTTCTTT	CASSPSIGAGNTEAFF
TRBJ2-5	TRBD2	-	TRBV20-1	TGCAGTGCGAGGAGGCTAGCGGGGGTCATCCAAGAGACCCAGTACTTC	CSARRLAGVIQETQYF
TRBJ2-1	-	-	TRBV7-9	TGTGCCAGCAGCCCCACAAGAAGGAACGGCGGCAATGAGCAGTTCTTC	CASSPTRRNGGNEQFF